This T cell receptor (beta chain) is from a study of beta chain features in type 1 diabetes. With respect to this clone: Its antigen remains unknown.

CDR1 and CDR2 from the germline V gene are SGHNT and YYREEE (reference sequence). The CDR3 runs 14 residues. The V and J ends lost 4 bases and 0 bases, in that order; junction bases with no gene match: 3. Purities in excess of 95% were seen in all sorted populations. Study outcomes and limitations: Type 1 diabetes patients had moderately but significantly shorter TCRB CDR3s in all four CD4+ subsets.

Expressed TCRB transcripts got sequenced, as all isolated RNA was reverse transcribed. TCRdb's table, derived via immunoSEQ multiplex PCR, lists solely in-frame clones and lacks some. The sample carries around 260,000 clones, over 20% recorded once. The sequencing input was naive CD4+ T cells from blood. The TCR originated in a woman aged 40 to 49 with type 1 diabetes. The chain joins TRBV5-4 to TRBJ1-1, with 7 bases lining up with TRBD1. The CDR3 region is CASSSGQVNTEAFF. The CDR3 DNA reads as TGTGCCAGCAGCAGTGGACAGGTGAACACTGAAGCTTTCTTT.